Included here is one TCR beta chain sequence, with context. This entry belongs to a study of blood T cell repertoires in COVID-19. Whole-study context: Some COVID-19 samples were acute and others convalescent; all came from the United States, Italy and Spain. T cells, B-cell-depleted T cells, or PBMCs provided the cDNA or gDNA that served as material.

The CDR3 runs 14 residues. In germline, CDR1 is LNHDA, CDR2 SQIVND (reference sequence). After removal of 4 bases from V and 8 bases from J, the junction contained 2 bases not matched to a gene. In the authors' methods: Nucleated cell counts were estimated from reference gene primer amplification. Sequencing was performed with immunoSEQ multiplex PCR; in TCRdb, only in-frame clones are kept and a portion is missing. V, J and clone size are taken as reported in that table, and D and trimming were inferred from the DNA itself. The sample includes about 180,000 clones, about 85% of them seen just once. This chain uses TRBV19 with TRBJ1-6, with TRBD1 identical over 10 bases. Sequencing used peripheral blood. The receptor comes from a woman older than 75 with acute or convalescent COVID-19. The CDR3 spells CASSNGQGDSPLHF. The CDR3 DNA follows: TGTGCCAGTAGTAACGGACAGGGGGATTCACCCCTCCACTTT.